Given below is one T cell receptor beta chain in context. The entry originates in a study of blood T cell repertoires in COVID-19. Participants, roughly 18 to 90 years old, spanned some 23 US areas. As processed by the authors: Nucleated cell counts were estimated from reference gene primer amplification. Clones were sequenced by immunoSEQ multiplex PCR, and TCRdb holds only the in-frame ones, with some missing. V and J calls and clone size come straight from that table; D and trimming were deduced from the DNA. The sample shows a few hundred thousand clones, 70% to 90% of them seen only once. V was trimmed by 3 bases and J by 7 bases, leaving 9 bases between them. Germline CDR1 and CDR2: LNHDA and SQIVND (reference sequence). The CDR3 is made up of 12 amino acids.

The chain recombines TRBV19 with TRBJ1-1; D gene unclear. The sequencing sample was made of PBMCs or T cells enriched from blood (not recorded which). The origin of this receptor is a man in his thirties or forties who had recovered from COVID-19. CDR3 DNA: TGTGCCAGTAGTATTACCCCCGGTGAAGCTTTCTTT. Protein sequence: CASSITPGEAFF.